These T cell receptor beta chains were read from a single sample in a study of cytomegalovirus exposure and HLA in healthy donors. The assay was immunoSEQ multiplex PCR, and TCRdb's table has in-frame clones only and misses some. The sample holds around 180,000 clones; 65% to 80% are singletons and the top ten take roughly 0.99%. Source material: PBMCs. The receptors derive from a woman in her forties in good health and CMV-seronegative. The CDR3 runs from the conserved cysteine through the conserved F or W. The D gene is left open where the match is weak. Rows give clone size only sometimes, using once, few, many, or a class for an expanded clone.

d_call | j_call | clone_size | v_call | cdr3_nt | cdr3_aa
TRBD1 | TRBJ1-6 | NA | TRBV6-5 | TGTGCCAGCAGGTTTCGGACAGGGAATAATTCACCCCTCCACTTT | CASRFRTGNNSPLHF
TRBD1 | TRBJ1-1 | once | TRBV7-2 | TGTGCCAGCACCGAAACAGGGGGCACTGAAGCTTTCTTT | CASTETGGTEAFF
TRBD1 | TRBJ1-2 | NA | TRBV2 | TGTGCCAGCAGTTTTTCCGGGACAGGGGGCGCGAACTATGGCTACACCTTC | CASSFSGTGGANYGYTF
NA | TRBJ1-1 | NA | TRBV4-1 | TGCGCCAGCAGCCAAGACAGGGGACGCACTGAAGCTTTCTTT | CASSQDRGRTEAFF
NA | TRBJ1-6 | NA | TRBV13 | TGTGCCAGCAGCTTAGATCGGGGGTATAATTCACCCCTCCACTTT | CASSLDRGYNSPLHF
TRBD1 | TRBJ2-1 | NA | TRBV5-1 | TGCGCCAGCAGCTTGATCCAGGGGGCCTACAATGAGCAGTTCTTC | CASSLIQGAYNEQFF
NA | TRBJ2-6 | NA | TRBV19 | TGTGCCAGTAACGCAGGGACTGGGGCCAACGTCCTGACTTTC | CASNAGTGANVLTF
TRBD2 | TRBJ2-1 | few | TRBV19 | TGTGCCAGCCGACTAGCGGGAGATCCCTACAATGAGCAGTTCTTC | CASRLAGDPYNEQFF
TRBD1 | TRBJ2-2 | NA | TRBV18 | TGTGCCAGCTCACCAATGGGACAGGGGAACACCGGGGAGCTGTTTTTT | CASSPMGQGNTGELFF
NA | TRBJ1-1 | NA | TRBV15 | TGTGCCACCAGCAGCGCCCCTGGGGGGGAGACTGAAGCTTTCTTT | CATSSAPGGETEAFF
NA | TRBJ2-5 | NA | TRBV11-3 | TGTGCCAGCAGCTTAGACGGGGGAAGGACCCAGTACTTC | CASSLDGGRTQYF
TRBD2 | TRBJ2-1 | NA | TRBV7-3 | TGTGCCAGCAGCGGTTCAGGCGCTAGCGGGGGGGACAATGAGCAGTTCTTC | CASSGSGASGGDNEQFF
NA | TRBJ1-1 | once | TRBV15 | TGTGCCACCAGCCAGGGTGCGGGGTCGGGTGAAGCTTTCTTT | CATSQGAGSGEAFF
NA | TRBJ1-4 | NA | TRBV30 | TGTGCCTGGAGTGTCCGAACTAATGAAAAACTGTTTTTT | CAWSVRTNEKLFF
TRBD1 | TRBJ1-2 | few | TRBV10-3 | TGTGCCATCAGTGGGACAGGGGATTTGTATGGCTACACCTTC | CAISGTGDLYGYTF
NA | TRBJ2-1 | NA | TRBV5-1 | TGCGCCAGCACACAATCAGGGGCAGGGGTCAATGAGCAGTTCTTC | CASTQSGAGVNEQFF
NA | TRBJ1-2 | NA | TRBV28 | TGTGCCAGCAGTTTAGCCAGATATGGCTACACCTTC | CASSLARYGYTF
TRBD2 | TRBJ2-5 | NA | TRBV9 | TGTGCCAGCAGCGTCGGGACTAGCGGGAGGTTAGAGACCCAGTACTTC | CASSVGTSGRLETQYF
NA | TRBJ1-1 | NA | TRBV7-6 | TGTGCCAGCAGCCTAGGCGGCTTTGACACTGAAGCTTTCTTT | CASSLGGFDTEAFF
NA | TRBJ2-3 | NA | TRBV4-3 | TGCGCCAGCAGCCAAGAGGCCACCTCCACAGATACGCAGTATTTT | CASSQEATSTDTQYF
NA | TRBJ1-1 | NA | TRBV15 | TGTGCCACCCGAAACACGAACACTGAAGCTTTCTTT | CATRNTNTEAFF
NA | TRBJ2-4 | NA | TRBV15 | TGTGCCACCAGCAGAGATCAGGCAGCCAAAAACATTCAGTACTTC | CATSRDQAAKNIQYF
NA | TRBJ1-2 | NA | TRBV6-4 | TGTGCCAGCACTTGGGAGGAGACTAACTATGGCTACACCTTC | CASTWEETNYGYTF
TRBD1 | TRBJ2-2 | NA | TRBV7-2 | TGTGCCAGCAGCTTCGACAGGGGGCTCACCGGGGAGCTGTTTTTT | CASSFDRGLTGELFF
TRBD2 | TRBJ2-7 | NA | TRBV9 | TGTGCCAGCAGCTCCGAACCGGGACTAGCGGGTATCGAGCAGTACTTC | CASSSEPGLAGIEQYF
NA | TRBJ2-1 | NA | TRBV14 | TGTGCCAGCAGCCCCCCCGGAGTTGAGCAGTTCTTC | CASSPPGVEQFF
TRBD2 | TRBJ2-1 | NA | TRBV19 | TGTGCCAGTACCATCCATGGACTAGCAAGCTCCTACAATGAGCAGTTCTTC | CASTIHGLASSYNEQFF
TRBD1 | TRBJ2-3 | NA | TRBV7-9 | TGTGCCAGCAGCATTGCCGGGACAGGGAGTGGAGATACGCAGTATTTT | CASSIAGTGSGDTQYF
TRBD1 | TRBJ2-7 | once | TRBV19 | TGTGCCAGTAGTATAGGACAGGGGATATACGAGCAGTACTTC | CASSIGQGIYEQYF
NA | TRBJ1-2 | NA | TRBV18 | TGTGCCAGCTCACCAGTCGCAGGGGTGCAGGTGCATGGCTACACCTTC | CASSPVAGVQVHGYTF
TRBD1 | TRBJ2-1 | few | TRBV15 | TGTGCCACCAGCAGAGATACGCCGAGACAGGGGTCCTACAATGAGCAGTTCTTC | CATSRDTPRQGSYNEQFF
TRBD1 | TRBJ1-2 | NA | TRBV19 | TGTGCCAGTAGGAACAGGGGGACTAACTATGGCTACACCTTC | CASRNRGTNYGYTF
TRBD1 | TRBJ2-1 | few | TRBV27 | TGTGCCAGCACCCGGACAGGGAACTCCTACAATGAGCAGTTCTTC | CASTRTGNSYNEQFF
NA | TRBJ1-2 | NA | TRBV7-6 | TGTGCCAGTAGGCAATTGCAGGACTTGCAGGGCTACACCTTC | CASRQLQDLQGYTF
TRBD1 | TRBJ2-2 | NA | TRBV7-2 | TGTGCCAGCAGCCCCCGACAGGGATTCCCTACCGGGGAGCTGTTTTTT | CASSPRQGFPTGELFF
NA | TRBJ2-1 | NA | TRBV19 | TGTGCCAGTAGTATAGGGCAGGGCACCTACAATGAGCAGTTCTTC | CASSIGQGTYNEQFF
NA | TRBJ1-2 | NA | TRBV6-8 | TGTGCCAGCAGCAAGGGGATTTGGTATGGCTACACCTTC | CASSKGIWYGYTF
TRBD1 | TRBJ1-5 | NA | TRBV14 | TGTGCCAGCAGCCGGCCGACAGGGATTGATCAGCCCCAGCATTTT | CASSRPTGIDQPQHF
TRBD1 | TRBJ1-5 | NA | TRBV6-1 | TGTGCCAGCAGCGAGGGACAGGGAGGGTATCAGCCCCAGCATTTT | CASSEGQGGYQPQHF
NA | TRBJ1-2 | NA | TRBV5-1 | TGCGCCAGCAGCTTGGATTCAGCTAACTATGGCTACACCTTC | CASSLDSANYGYTF